This record concerns one T cell receptor (beta chain) sequence. CDR3 length equals 17 residues. Trimming left V 3 bases short and J 6 bases short, with 24 bases between. CDR1 SGHTA and CDR2 FQGNSA come from the germline V gene. The data are from a study of blood T cell repertoires in COVID-19. For the study at large: The United States, Italy and Spain supplied acute and convalescent COVID-19 samples.

Authors' processing steps: By means of reference gene primer amplification, nucleated cell counts were estimated. TCRdb's copy holds only in-frame clones and misses some; the assay was immunoSEQ multiplex PCR. V, J and clone size are taken as reported in that table, and D and trimming were inferred from the DNA itself. The sample yields fewer than 200,000 clones, nearly 90% seen once. The chain links TRBV7-2 to TRBJ2-7; D is possibly TRBD1 (6 bases). The sample was peripheral blood. The receptor was derived from a man aged 55 to 70 with active or convalescent COVID-19. CDR3 in DNA: TGTGCCAGCAGCTTCGAGAGGCGCCGGGACAAGGTAATCGAGCAGTACTTC. Translation: CASSFERRRDKVIEQYF.